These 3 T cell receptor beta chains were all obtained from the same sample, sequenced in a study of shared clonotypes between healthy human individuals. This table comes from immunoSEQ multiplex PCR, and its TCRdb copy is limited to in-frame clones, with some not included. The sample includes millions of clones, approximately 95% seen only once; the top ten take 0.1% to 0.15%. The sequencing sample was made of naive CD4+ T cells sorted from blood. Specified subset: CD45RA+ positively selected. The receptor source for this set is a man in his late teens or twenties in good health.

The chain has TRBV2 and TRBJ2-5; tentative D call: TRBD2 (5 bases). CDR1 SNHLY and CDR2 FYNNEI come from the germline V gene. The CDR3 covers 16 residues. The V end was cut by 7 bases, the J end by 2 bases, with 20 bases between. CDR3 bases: TGTGCCAGCACAAAACTAACCGGGAAAAAGCAAGAGACCCAGTACTTC. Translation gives CASTKLTGKKQETQYF.

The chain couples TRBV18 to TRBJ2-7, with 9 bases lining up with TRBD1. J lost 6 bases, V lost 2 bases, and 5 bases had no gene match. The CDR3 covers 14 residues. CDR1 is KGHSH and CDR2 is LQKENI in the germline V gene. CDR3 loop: CASSPSGQGGEQYF. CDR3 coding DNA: TGTGCCAGCTCACCATCGGGACAGGGAGGCGAGCAGTACTTC.

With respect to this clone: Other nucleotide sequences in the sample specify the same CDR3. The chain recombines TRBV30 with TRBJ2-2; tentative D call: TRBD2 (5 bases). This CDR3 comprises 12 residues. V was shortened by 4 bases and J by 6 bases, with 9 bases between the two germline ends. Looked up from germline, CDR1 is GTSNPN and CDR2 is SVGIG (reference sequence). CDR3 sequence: CAWTGGSGELFF. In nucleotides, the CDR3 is TGTGCCTGGACCGGAGGTTCCGGGGAGCTGTTTTTT.